The source of this T cell receptor (beta chain) is a study of blood T cells in healthy people across ages. This CDR3 has 15 amino acids. Germline V CDR1 and CDR2: SGHVS, FNYEAQ. V lost 5 bases to trimming and J lost 5 bases; unmatched junction nucleotides: 11. PCR was performed a second time for about 7 to 11 cycles using a sample-barcoded 5' primer and a J-beta primer mix. TCRdb redid the calling of the 5' RACE reads with MiXCR, one entry per CDR3 protein. The sample yields 1,500,000 or so distinct CDR3 sequences, 59% seen once. General observations from the study: Diversity figures derived from one million T cells were judged to underestimate the true value. Without sorted subsets, naive and antigen-experienced compartments could not be conclusively compared.

This clonotype was seen a few times. The antigen remains unidentified. The J gene is TRBJ1-1, the V gene TRBV7-6, with 7 bases lining up with TRBD1. The sequencing input was blood. The clonotype originates from a man between 18 and 35 years old in good health. The CDR3 DNA reads TGTGCCAGCAGCACACGGCGACAGGGTGAGACTGAAGCTTTCTTT. Encoded protein: CASSTRRQGETEAFF.